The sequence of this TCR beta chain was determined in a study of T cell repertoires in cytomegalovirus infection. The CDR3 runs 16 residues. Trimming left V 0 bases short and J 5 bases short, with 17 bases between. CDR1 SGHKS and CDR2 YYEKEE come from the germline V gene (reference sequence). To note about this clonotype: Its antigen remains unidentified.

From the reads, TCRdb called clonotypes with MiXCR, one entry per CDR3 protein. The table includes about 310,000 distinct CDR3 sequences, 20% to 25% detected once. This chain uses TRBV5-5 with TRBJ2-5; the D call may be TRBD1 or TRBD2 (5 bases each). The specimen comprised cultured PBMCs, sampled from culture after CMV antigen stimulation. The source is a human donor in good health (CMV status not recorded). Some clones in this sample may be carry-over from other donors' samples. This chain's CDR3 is CASSLDSGRQWETQYF. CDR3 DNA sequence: TGTGCCAGCAGCTTGGATTCGGGACGCCAATGGGAGACCCAGTACTTC.